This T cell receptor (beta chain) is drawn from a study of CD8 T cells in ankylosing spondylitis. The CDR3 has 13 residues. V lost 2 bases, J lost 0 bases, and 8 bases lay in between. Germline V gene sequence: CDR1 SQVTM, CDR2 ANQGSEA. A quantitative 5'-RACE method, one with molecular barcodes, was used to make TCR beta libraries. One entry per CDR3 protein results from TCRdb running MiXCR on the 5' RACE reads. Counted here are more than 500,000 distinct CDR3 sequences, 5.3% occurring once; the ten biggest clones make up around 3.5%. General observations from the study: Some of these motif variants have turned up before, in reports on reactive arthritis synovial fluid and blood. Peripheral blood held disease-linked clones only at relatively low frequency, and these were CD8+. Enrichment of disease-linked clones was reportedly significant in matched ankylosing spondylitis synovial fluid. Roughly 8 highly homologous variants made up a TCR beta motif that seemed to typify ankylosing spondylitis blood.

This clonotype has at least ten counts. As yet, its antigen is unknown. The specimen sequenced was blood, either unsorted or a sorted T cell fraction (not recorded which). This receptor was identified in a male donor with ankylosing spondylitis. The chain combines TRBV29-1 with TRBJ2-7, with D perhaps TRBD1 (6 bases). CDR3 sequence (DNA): TGCAGCGTTGAAACAGGGTTCTCCTACGAGCAGTACTTC. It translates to CSVETGFSYEQYF.